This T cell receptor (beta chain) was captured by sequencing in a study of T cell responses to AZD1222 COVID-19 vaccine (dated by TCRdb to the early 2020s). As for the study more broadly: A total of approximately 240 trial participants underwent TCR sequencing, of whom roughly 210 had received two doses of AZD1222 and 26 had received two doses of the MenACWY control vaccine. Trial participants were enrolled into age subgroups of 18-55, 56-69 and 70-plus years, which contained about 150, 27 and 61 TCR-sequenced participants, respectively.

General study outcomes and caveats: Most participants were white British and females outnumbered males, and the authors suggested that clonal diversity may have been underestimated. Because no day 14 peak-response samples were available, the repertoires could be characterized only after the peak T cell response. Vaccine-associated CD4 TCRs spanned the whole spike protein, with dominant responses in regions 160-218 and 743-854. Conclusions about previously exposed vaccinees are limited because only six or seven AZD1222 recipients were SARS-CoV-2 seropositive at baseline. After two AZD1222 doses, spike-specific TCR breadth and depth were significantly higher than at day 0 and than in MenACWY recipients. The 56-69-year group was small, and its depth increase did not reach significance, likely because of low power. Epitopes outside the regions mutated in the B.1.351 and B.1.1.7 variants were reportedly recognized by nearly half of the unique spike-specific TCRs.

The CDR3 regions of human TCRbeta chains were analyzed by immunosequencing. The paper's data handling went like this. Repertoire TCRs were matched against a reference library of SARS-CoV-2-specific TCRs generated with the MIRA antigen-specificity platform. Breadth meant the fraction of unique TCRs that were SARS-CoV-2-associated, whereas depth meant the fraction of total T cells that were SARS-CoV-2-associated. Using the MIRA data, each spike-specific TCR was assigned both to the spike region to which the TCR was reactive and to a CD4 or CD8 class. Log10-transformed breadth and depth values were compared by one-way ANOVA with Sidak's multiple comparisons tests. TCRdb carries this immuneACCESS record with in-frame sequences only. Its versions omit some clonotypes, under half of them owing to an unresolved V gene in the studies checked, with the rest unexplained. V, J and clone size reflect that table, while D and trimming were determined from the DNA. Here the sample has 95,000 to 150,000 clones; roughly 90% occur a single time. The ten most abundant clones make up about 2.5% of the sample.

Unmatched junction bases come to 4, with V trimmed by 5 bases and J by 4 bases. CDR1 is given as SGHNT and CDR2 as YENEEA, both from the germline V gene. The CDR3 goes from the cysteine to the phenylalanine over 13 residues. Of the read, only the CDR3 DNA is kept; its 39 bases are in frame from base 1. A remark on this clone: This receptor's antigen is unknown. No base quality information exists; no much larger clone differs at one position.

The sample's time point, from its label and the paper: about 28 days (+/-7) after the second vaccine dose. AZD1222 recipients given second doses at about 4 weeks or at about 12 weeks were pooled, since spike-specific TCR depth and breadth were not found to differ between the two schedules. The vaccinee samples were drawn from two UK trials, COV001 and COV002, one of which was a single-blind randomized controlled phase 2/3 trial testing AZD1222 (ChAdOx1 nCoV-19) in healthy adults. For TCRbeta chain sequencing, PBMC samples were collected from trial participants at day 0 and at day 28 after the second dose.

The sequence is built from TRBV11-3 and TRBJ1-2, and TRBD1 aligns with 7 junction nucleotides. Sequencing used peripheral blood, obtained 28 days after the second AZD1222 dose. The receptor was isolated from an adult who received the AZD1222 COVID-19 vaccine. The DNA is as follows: TGTGCCAGCAGCCGACAGGGTGGCTATGGCTACACCTTC. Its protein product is CASSRQGGYGYTF.